This T cell receptor beta chain was obtained from a study of patients and donors after allogeneic stem cell transplantation (dated by TCRdb to the early 2020s). The library came from RT-PCR. This sample was sequenced with a NextSeq 550. The raw public reads went through TCRdb reprocessing: fastp at Q25, MiXCR clone calling, in-frame beta chains kept. Rows are unified per CDR3 protein, each entry keeping the most common DNA and genes. The table for this sample lists 200,000 to 250,000 distinct CDR3 sequences; 38% of them were counted only once. The ten largest clones capture around 10% of the sample. In regard to this clonotype: Its antigen target is currently unknown. No much larger clonotype is one base removed from it; base qualities were not supplied.

The CDR3 measures 14 amino acids from cysteine to phenylalanine. The DNA shown is the 42-base CDR3, in frame from base 1. The V and J ends are trimmed by 3 bases and 8 bases, leaving 13 bases between them. CDR1 and CDR2 are drawn from the germline V gene (reference sequence): LNHDA, SQIVND. This sequence was found in a human donor who was either an allogeneic HSCT recipient or a stem cell or donor lymphocyte infusion donor (not recorded which). It is not recorded whose cells these are; they may come from a transplant donor. This sequence uses TRBV19 and TRBJ1-4, with no confident D gene call. Source material: blood, either unsorted or a sorted T cell fraction (not recorded which). The nucleotide sequence is given as TGTGCCAGTAGTATCGGGCTTATAGGCGAAAAACTGTTTTTT. Translated, this is CASSIGLIGEKLFF.